Listed here is a single T cell receptor beta chain. It has no known antigen specificity. Per-base qualities were not stored, and no clone one base away is much larger. Whole blood was collected in K2EDTA tubes by collaborating institutions according to the institutions' own protocols. For TCRbeta analysis, collaborators shipped samples in one of three forms: frozen whole blood, isolated PBMCs, or DNA extracted from either of those sample types. The immunoSEQ Assay, a bias-controlled multiplex PCR, was used to amplify TCRbeta CDR3 regions from genomic DNA. Concerning the study's data processing: The number of nucleated cells in each sample was estimated from the amplification of reference gene primers within the assay. To quantify the absolute abundance of each unique TCRbeta CDR3 rearrangement, sequence reads were collapsed and filtered. Productive Simpson clonality was computed per sample as the square root of Simpson's diversity index over productive rearrangements. TCRdb stores this immuneACCESS table with in-frame sequences only. Part of the clones is absent; in the studies checked, under half of the shortfall reflects unresolved V genes, and no reason is known for the rest. The DNA was the basis for D and trimming; V, J and clone size are from that table. The sample table holds roughly 200,000 clones, of which almost 90% were seen once. The top ten hold less than 0.7% of the sample.

The CDR3, from cysteine to phenylalanine, totals 14 residues. Only CDR3 DNA remains: 42 bases, in frame from the first base. Trimming removed 2 bases from V and 4 bases from J; the gene matches leave 4 bases unexplained. From a lookup of the germline V gene (reference sequence), CDR1 and CDR2 are MNHEY and SMNVEV. The data were obtained in a study of blood T cell repertoires in COVID-19 (dated by TCRdb to about 2020). Looking at the study overall: Samples from collaborators originated in the United States, Italy and Spain and spanned both the acute and convalescent phases of COVID-19. The material from the prospective study consisted of cDNA or gDNA derived from T cells, B-cell-depleted T cells, or PBMCs. The dataset comprised deeply sampled blood TCRbeta repertoires from subjects exposed to, actively infected with, or recovered from COVID-19. A freely available public database, intended as a resource for researchers studying the immune response to SARS-CoV-2, is where the repertoires were released. The samples were drawn from the first 160 participants of the ongoing ImmuneRACE study and from 950 to 1,500 subjects provided by 6 global collaborators. A de-identified subject ID, COVID-19 status, age in years and sex were almost always included in the sample metadata. Where available, HLA class I and class II types were obtained from metadata supplied by the sample provider rather than from assay-based typing.

Study-wide findings and limitations: The quantity of clinical and demographic metadata differed by source and by participant and was supplied without curation.

The sample comprised peripheral blood. The sequence derives from a man over 45 with acute or convalescent COVID-19. The chain joins TRBV27 to TRBJ2-5; TRBD2 aligns with 7 central bases. For the CDR3, the sequence is CASSLAGAGETQYF. The DNA sequence reads TGTGCCAGCAGTTTAGCGGGAGCAGGAGAGACCCAGTACTTC.